Listed below are T cell receptor beta chains from one sample, sequenced in a study of OX40 agonist ivuxolimab in advanced cancers. Some clones are missing from TCRdb's copy, which holds only in-frame ones; the method was immunoSEQ multiplex PCR. The sample shows 65,000 to 80,000 clones, roughly 90% of them seen only once. The material sequenced was CD4+ or CD8+ T cells sorted from blood, taken in a trial of the OX40 agonist ivuxolimab. The source is an adult with an advanced solid tumor such as melanoma, head and neck, liver or kidney cancer. Each CDR3 is given with its conserved first and last residue. Fields, in order: D gene, clone size, V gene, J gene, CDR3 DNA, CDR3 protein. The D gene is left open where the match is weak. The listing skips clone size in some rows; elsewhere it reads once, few, many or a size class.

D gene: TRBD1
clone size: NA
V gene: TRBV7-9
J gene: TRBJ2-7
CDR3 DNA: TGTGCCAGCAGCTGGGAGGGACAGGGGAGCTCCTACGAGCAGTACTTC
CDR3 protein: CASSWEGQGSSYEQYF

D gene: NA
clone size: NA
V gene: TRBV27
J gene: TRBJ2-5
CDR3 DNA: TGTGCCAGCAGTCCCGCCCTTTTTAAAGAGACCCAGTACTTC
CDR3 protein: CASSPALFKETQYF

D gene: TRBD2
clone size: NA
V gene: TRBV7-2
J gene: TRBJ2-3
CDR3 DNA: TGTGCCAGCAGCTTTTCCTCTAGACTAGCGGGCAGCACAGATACGCAGTATTTT
CDR3 protein: CASSFSSRLAGSTDTQYF

D gene: NA
clone size: NA
V gene: TRBV29-1
J gene: TRBJ1-3
CDR3 DNA: TGCAGCGTTGTTCAGACGAGCTCTGGAAACACCATATATTTT
CDR3 protein: CSVVQTSSGNTIYF

D gene: NA
clone size: once
V gene: TRBV10-2
J gene: TRBJ2-3
CDR3 DNA: TGCGCCAGCAGCGAAATACCGGGGACTTCTAGCACAGATACGCAGTATTTT
CDR3 protein: CASSEIPGTSSTDTQYF

D gene: NA
clone size: NA
V gene: TRBV7-9
J gene: TRBJ2-7
CDR3 DNA: TGTGCCAGCAGCTTCACCGGGATAGCCTACGAGCAGTACTTC
CDR3 protein: CASSFTGIAYEQYF

D gene: NA
clone size: NA
V gene: TRBV7-8
J gene: TRBJ2-3
CDR3 DNA: TGTGCCAGCAGCTCCTACAAGACGATGAGCACAGATACGCAGTATTTT
CDR3 protein: CASSSYKTMSTDTQYF

D gene: NA
clone size: NA
V gene: TRBV5-1
J gene: TRBJ2-1
CDR3 DNA: TGCGCCAGCAGCTTTACAGCCTCCTACAATGAGCAGTTCTTC
CDR3 protein: CASSFTASYNEQFF

D gene: NA
clone size: NA
V gene: TRBV5-1
J gene: TRBJ1-4
CDR3 DNA: TGCGCCAGCAGCCCGGGGGATGAAGGGCGGGATGAAAAACTGTTTTTT
CDR3 protein: CASSPGDEGRDEKLFF

D gene: NA
clone size: NA
V gene: TRBV6-1
J gene: TRBJ2-5
CDR3 DNA: TGTGCCAGCAGTGAAAATCCCCAGGGGTTGGAGACCCAGTACTTC
CDR3 protein: CASSENPQGLETQYF

D gene: TRBD1
clone size: NA
V gene: TRBV6-1
J gene: TRBJ2-7
CDR3 DNA: TGTGCCAGCAGAGACAGGGGGCGCGAGCAGTACTTC
CDR3 protein: CASRDRGREQYF

D gene: NA
clone size: NA
V gene: TRBV6-1
J gene: TRBJ2-1
CDR3 DNA: TGTGCCAGCAGTGAGGAATGGAATGAGCAGTTCTTC
CDR3 protein: CASSEEWNEQFF

D gene: TRBD2
clone size: once
V gene: TRBV19
J gene: TRBJ2-1
CDR3 DNA: TGTGCCAGTAAGATTAGCGGGGAGGCAGGGGATGAGCAGTTCTTC
CDR3 protein: CASKISGEAGDEQFF

D gene: TRBD1
clone size: NA
V gene: TRBV12-5
J gene: TRBJ1-2
CDR3 DNA: TGTGCTAGTGGCCGTACAGGGGGGGGCTATGGCTACACCTTC
CDR3 protein: CASGRTGGGYGYTF

D gene: TRBD1
clone size: few
V gene: TRBV18
J gene: TRBJ2-7
CDR3 DNA: TGTGCCAGCTCACCCAGACAGGGAGTCTACGAGCAGTACTTC
CDR3 protein: CASSPRQGVYEQYF

D gene: TRBD2
clone size: once
V gene: TRBV5-1
J gene: TRBJ2-2
CDR3 DNA: TGCGCCAGCAGTGGGACTCGGACTAGCGGGGTCCCCGGGGAGCTGTTTTTT
CDR3 protein: CASSGTRTSGVPGELFF

D gene: NA
clone size: NA
V gene: TRBV7-2
J gene: TRBJ2-7
CDR3 DNA: TGTGCCAGCAGCTCCAACGGAATTGAGCAGTACTTC
CDR3 protein: CASSSNGIEQYF

D gene: TRBD2
clone size: NA
V gene: TRBV5-1
J gene: TRBJ2-6
CDR3 DNA: TGCGCCAGCAGCTTGGAACTAGCGGGAGGCCCCTCTGGGGCCAACGTCCTGACTTTC
CDR3 protein: CASSLELAGGPSGANVLTF

D gene: NA
clone size: once
V gene: TRBV9
J gene: TRBJ2-7
CDR3 DNA: TGTGCCAGCAGCGTGGGAAGCTACACCTACGAGCAGTACTTC
CDR3 protein: CASSVGSYTYEQYF

D gene: NA
clone size: NA
V gene: TRBV10-2
J gene: TRBJ2-7
CDR3 DNA: TGCGCCAGCAGGGAGCGAGACTCTAGCTCCTACGAGCAGTACTTC
CDR3 protein: CASRERDSSSYEQYF

D gene: NA
clone size: NA
V gene: TRBV9
J gene: TRBJ1-5
CDR3 DNA: TGTGCCAGCAGCCCCAGGGGAAATCAGCCCCAGCATTTT
CDR3 protein: CASSPRGNQPQHF

D gene: NA
clone size: NA
V gene: TRBV27
J gene: TRBJ2-7
CDR3 DNA: TGTGCCAGCAGTTTATCGAGGGTTAGAGGGAGCTCCTACGAGCAGTACTTC
CDR3 protein: CASSLSRVRGSSYEQYF